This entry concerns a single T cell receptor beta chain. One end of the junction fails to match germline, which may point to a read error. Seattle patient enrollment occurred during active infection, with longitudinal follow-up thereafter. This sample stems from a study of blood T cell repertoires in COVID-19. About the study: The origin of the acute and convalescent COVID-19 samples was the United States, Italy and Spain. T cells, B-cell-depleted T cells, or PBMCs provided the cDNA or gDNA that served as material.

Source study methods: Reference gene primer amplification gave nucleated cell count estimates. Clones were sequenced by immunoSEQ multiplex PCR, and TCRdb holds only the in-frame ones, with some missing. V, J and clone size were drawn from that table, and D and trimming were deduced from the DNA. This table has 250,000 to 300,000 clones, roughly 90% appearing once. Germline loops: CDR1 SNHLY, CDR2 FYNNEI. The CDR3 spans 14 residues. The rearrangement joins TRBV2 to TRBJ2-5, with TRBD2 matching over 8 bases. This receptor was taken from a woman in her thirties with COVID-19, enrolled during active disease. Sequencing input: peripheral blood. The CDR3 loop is CASSSRLAQATQYF. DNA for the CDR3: TGTGCCAGCAGTTCCCGACTAGCGCAAGCGACCCAGTACTTC.